The T cell receptor (beta chain) described here comes from a study of monozygotic twins with inflammatory bowel disease. Notes on the study in general: IBD patients exhibited fewer clonotypes shared with other individuals than healthy twins, particularly with disease activity.

A word on this clonotype: What it binds is not known.

Around 3,600 ng of total RNA went into each TCR library. Incorporation of UMIs carrying a 6-nucleotide sample barcode was performed by template switching. TCRdb derives one entry per CDR3 protein from the 5' RACE reads, leaving out DNA. The sample data list more than 85,000 distinct CDR3 sequences. CDR1 SGHTA and CDR2 FQGNSA come from the germline V gene. This CDR3 has 13 residues. Sequences were obtained from blood. The origin of this receptor is a human donor with ulcerative colitis or Crohn's disease, or a healthy co-twin of an affected twin (not recorded which). The chain links TRBV7-2 to TRBJ2-7; no DNA is available, so the TRBD2 call from TCRdb remains unchecked. The CDR3 region is CASSLERANEQYF.